This T cell receptor beta chain was profiled in a study of OX40 agonist ivuxolimab in advanced cancers. Study-wide context: The dose of intravenous ivuxolimab that patients received every 2 weeks ranged from 0.01 to 10 mg/kg.

Findings and caveats of the study: The CD4+ and CD8+ T cells in the blood had expanded clonally by week 6 at 0.1 to 3.0 mg/kg.

Points on this clone: Its antigen is unknown.

Sequenced by immunoSEQ multiplex PCR; TCRdb stores in-frame clones only, minus some. The sample has some 59,000 clones, less than 95% seen once. The germline V gene encodes CDR1 SGHDT and CDR2 YYEEEE. The V gene end was trimmed by 0 bases and the J gene end by 9 bases; junction bases not matched to a gene: 7. The CDR3 contains 16 residues. The chain joins TRBV5-6 to TRBJ2-1, with 12 bases lining up with TRBD1. The sequenced sample was CD4+ or CD8+ T cells sorted from blood, obtained in a trial of the OX40 agonist ivuxolimab. The TCR was taken from an adult with an advanced solid tumor such as melanoma, head and neck, liver or kidney cancer. The CDR3 sequence is CASSLAGQGAWGEQFF. CDR3 nucleotide sequence: TGTGCCAGCAGCTTGGCGGGACAGGGGGCTTGGGGTGAGCAGTTCTTC.